A selection of T cell receptor beta chains follows, all from one sample in a study of blood T cell repertoires in COVID-19. Assay used: immunoSEQ multiplex PCR; TCRdb lists only in-frame clones, some missing. Here the sample spans over 100,000 clones, over 80% being singletons. Specimen: peripheral blood. These receptors were obtained from a woman aged 65 to 85 with acute or convalescent COVID-19. The CDR3 runs from the conserved cysteine through the conserved F or W. The D gene is left open where the match is weak. Clone size is stated in some rows and not others, as once, few, many or a class when expanded.

size	V	J	D	DNA	CDR3
once	TRBV30	TRBJ1-1	NA	TGTGCCTGGAGTGACGGACAGAACACTGAAGCTTTCTTT	CAWSDGQNTEAFF
NA	TRBV19	TRBJ2-1	NA	TGTGCCAGTAGTATCCCACAGGTCAATGAGCAGTTCTTC	CASSIPQVNEQFF
NA	TRBV5-4	TRBJ1-2	TRBD1	TGTGCCAGCAGCTTGGGGGGACAGTCTGCTAACTATGGCTACACCTTC	CASSLGGQSANYGYTF
NA	TRBV10-3	TRBJ1-3	TRBD1	TGTGCCACCTCCAAGGGGGCGGGTGGAAACACCATATATTTT	CATSKGAGGNTIYF
NA	TRBV19	TRBJ2-3	NA	TGTGCCAGTAGTATGCTACCCTCTAGCACAGATACGCAGTATTTT	CASSMLPSSTDTQYF
NA	TRBV18	TRBJ1-6	NA	TGTGCCAGCTCTGACTCTTATAATTCACCCCTCCACTTT	CASSDSYNSPLHF
NA	TRBV5-6	TRBJ1-6	NA	TGTGCCAGCAGCTCTAGGAAGCCGGTCCCATTTTCACCCCTCCACTTT	CASSSRKPVPFSPLHF
NA	TRBV19	TRBJ1-5	NA	TGTGCCAGTAGTATCGCGGCCAGCAATCAGCCCCAGCATTTT	CASSIAASNQPQHF
many	TRBV10-3	TRBJ1-2	NA	TGTGCCATCAGTGAGTCGACGGGAACCCAGGGCTACACCTTC	CAISESTGTQGYTF
NA	TRBV3-1/TRBV3-2	TRBJ2-7	NA	TGTGCCAGTAGGGGCTCCTACGAGCAGTACTTC	CASRGSYEQYF
NA	TRBV5-1	TRBJ1-4	TRBD1	TGCGCCAGCAGCTCGACAGGGCCCTCAACTAATGAAAAACTGTTTTTT	CASSSTGPSTNEKLFF
NA	TRBV4-1	TRBJ1-2	TRBD1	TGCGCCAGCAGCCAAGATCATGGTAGTAGGGGGCGATACTATGGCTACACCTTC	CASSQDHGSRGRYYGYTF
NA	TRBV7-8	TRBJ2-7	NA	TGTGCCAGCAGCTTAGTCGGAGGGCGCGAGCAGTACTTC	CASSLVGGREQYF
few	TRBV25-1	TRBJ2-7	NA	TGTGCCAGCAGTGCACCGGGACTCCTACGCGAGCAGTACTTC	CASSAPGLLREQYF
once	TRBV7-9	TRBJ2-7	NA	TGTGCCAGCAGCTTGGCCCCCGGGGGAGTTTTTCCCTACGAGCAGTACTTC	CASSLAPGGVFPYEQYF
few	TRBV5-6	TRBJ2-1	TRBD2	TGTGCCAGCAGCTTGGAGGTTAGCGGGGGCACCTACAATGAGCAGTTCTTC	CASSLEVSGGTYNEQFF
NA	TRBV7-2	TRBJ2-3	TRBD2	TGTGCCAGCGCTTGGCGGGGGGGGTTTAGCACAGATACGCAGTATTTT	CASAWRGGFSTDTQYF
NA	TRBV2	TRBJ2-5	TRBD1	TGTGCCAGCAGTGGGACAGGTACTCAAGAGACCCAGTACTTC	CASSGTGTQETQYF
NA	TRBV19	TRBJ2-2	TRBD2	TGTGCCAGTAGTCCATTAGCGGGGAAGAACACCGGGGAGCTGTTTTTT	CASSPLAGKNTGELFF
NA	TRBV6-4	TRBJ2-1	TRBD1	TGTGCCAGCAGTGAACATCCGGGACAGCCATACAATGAGCAGTTCTTC	CASSEHPGQPYNEQFF
NA	TRBV5-1	TRBJ1-2	TRBD1	TGCGCCAGCAGCAATCCGGGACAGGCCCCTTCAGGCTACACCTTC	CASSNPGQAPSGYTF
NA	TRBV5-1	TRBJ1-5	NA	TGCGCCAGCAGCTTGGGAGGGCTCGGGAGCAATCAGCCCCAGCATTTT	CASSLGGLGSNQPQHF
NA	TRBV6-5	TRBJ2-7	NA	TGTGCCAGCAGTTCCCCTTACGAGCAGTACTTC	CASSSPYEQYF
few	TRBV5-5	TRBJ2-3	TRBD2	TGTGCCAGCAGCTCGGGAAGACTAGCGGGTTCATCGGATACGCAGTATTTT	CASSSGRLAGSSDTQYF
once	TRBV19	TRBJ1-1	TRBD1	TGTGCCAGTAGTATGGGACAGGTAAGCACTGAAGCTTTCTTT	CASSMGQVSTEAFF
NA	TRBV5-1	TRBJ1-2	NA	TGCGCCAGCCGACTTGTAGGCAGCGATGGCTACACCTTC	CASRLVGSDGYTF
once	TRBV15	TRBJ2-7	TRBD1	TGTGCCACCAGCAGGGGACAGGGGGCTGGGGAGCAGTACTTC	CATSRGQGAGEQYF
once	TRBV5-1	TRBJ2-3	NA	TGCGCCAGCAGCCCTTCGGCCGGGAGCACAGATACGCAGTATTTT	CASSPSAGSTDTQYF
NA	TRBV28	TRBJ1-1	NA	TGTGCCAGCAAACCCGGCGGGATTACTGAAGCTTTCTTT	CASKPGGITEAFF
NA	TRBV25-1	TRBJ2-2	TRBD1	TGTGCCAGCAGTCCAGACAGGGGGGGTACCGGGGAGCTGTTTTTT	CASSPDRGGTGELFF
few	TRBV9	TRBJ1-2	NA	TGTGCCAGCAGCGACTCGCTGGACAGCCACAACTATGGCTACACCTTC	CASSDSLDSHNYGYTF